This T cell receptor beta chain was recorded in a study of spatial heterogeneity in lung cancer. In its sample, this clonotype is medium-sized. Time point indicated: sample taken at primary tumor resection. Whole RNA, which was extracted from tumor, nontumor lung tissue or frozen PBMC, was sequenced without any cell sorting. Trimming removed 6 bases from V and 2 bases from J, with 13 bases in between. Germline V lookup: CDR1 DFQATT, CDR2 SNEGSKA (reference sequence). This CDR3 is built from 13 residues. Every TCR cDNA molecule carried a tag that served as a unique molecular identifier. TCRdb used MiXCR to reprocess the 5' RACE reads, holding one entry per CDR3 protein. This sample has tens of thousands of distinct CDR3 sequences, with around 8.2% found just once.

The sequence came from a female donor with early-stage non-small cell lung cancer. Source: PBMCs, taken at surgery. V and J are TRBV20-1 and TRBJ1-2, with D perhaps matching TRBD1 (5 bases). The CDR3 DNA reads TGCAGTGCCCGACAGCAACCAAACTATGGCTACACCTTC. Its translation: CSARQQPNYGYTF.